This paragraph covers one TCR beta chain sequence. Its antigen is unidentified. These data come from a study of cytomegalovirus exposure and HLA in healthy donors. Turning to the study itself: In a later analysis, it was reported that the roughly 120 validation repertoires had been produced on the same platform as the 550 to 850 repertoires belonging to the first cohort. Study results and caveats: Most TCRs appeared rarely, but some public TCRs recurred in many donors. Subsequent analysis found a tendency for first-cohort TCR clusters to co-occur within the 90 to 150 validation repertoires.

The donors were in the roughly 120-subject validation cohort, distinct from the roughly 720-subject first cohort. The protocol was immunoSEQ multiplex PCR, while the TCRdb copy is restricted to in-frame clones and leaves out a portion. The table shows about 140,000 clones, with approximately 87% occurring only once. The sequence was collected from a man between 18 and 29 years old in good health and CMV-seronegative. Source material: PBMCs.

CDR3 DNA sequence: TGCGCCAGCAGAGAGCGGAACTCCTACAATGAGCAGTTCTTC. Translated: CASRERNSYNEQFF. The chain uses TRBV5-1 and TRBJ2-1, with a possible D match to TRBD2 (5 bases). The CDR3 has 14 residues. V was pared by 5 bases and J by 0 bases, with 9 bases between. The germline V gene has CDR1 SGHRS and CDR2 YFSETQ.